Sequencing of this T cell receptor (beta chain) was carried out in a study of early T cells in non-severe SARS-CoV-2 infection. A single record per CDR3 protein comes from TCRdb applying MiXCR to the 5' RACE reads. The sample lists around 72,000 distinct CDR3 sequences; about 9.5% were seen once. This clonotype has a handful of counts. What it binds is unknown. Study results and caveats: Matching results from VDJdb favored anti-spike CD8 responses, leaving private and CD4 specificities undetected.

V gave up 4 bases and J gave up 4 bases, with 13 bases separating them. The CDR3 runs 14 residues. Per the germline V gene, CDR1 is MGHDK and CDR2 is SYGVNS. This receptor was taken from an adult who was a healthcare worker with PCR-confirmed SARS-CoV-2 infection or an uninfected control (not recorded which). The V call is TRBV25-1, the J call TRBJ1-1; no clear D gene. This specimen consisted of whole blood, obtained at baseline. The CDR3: CASSAMGRATEAFF. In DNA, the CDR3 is TGTGCCAGCAGTGCCATGGGAAGGGCCACTGAAGCTTTCTTT.